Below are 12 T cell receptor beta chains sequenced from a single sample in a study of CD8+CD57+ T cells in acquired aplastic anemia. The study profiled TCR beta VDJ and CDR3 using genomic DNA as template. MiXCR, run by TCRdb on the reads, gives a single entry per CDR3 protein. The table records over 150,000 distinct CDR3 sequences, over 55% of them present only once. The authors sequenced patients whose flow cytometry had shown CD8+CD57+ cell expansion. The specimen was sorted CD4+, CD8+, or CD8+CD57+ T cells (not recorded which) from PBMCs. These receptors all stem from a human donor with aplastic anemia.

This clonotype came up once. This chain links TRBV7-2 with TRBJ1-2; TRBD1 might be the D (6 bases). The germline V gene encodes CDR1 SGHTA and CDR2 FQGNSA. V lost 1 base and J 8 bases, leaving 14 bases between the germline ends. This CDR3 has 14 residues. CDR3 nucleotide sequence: TGTGCCAGCAGCTTAGTTGGGGGGGGCGGAGGCTACACCTTC. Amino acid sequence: CASSLVGGGGGYTF.

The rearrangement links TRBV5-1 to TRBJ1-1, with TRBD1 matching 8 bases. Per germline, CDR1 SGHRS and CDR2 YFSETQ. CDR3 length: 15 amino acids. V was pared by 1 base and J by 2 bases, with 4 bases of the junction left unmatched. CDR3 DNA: TGCGCCAGCAGCTTGCGGACAGGGATTAACACTGAAGCTTTCTTT. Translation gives CASSLRTGINTEAFF.

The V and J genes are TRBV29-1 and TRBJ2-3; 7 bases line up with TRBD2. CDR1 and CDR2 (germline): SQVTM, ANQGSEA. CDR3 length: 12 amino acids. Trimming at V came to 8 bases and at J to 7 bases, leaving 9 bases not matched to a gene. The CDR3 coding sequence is TGCAGCTGGGGGGGTTTACAGAATACGCAGTATTTT. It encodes CSWGGLQNTQYF.

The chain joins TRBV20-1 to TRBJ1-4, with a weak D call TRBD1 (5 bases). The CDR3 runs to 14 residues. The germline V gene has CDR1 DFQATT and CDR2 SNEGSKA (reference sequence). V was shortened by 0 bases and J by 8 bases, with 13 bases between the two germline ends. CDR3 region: CSARETVRGEKLFF. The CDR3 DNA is TGCAGTGCTAGAGAGACAGTGAGAGGGGAAAAACTGTTTTTT.

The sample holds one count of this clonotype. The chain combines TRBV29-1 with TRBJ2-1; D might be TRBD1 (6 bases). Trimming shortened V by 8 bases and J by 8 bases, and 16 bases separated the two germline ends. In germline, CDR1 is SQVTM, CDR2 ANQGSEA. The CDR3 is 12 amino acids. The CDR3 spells CSHIGGYDEQFF. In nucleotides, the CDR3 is TGCAGCCACATAGGGGGTTACGATGAGCAGTTCTTC.

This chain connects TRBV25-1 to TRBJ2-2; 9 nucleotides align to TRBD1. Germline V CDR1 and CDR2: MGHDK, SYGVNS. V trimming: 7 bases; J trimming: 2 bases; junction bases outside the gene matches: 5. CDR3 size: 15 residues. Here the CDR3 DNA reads TGTGCCAGCAAAAGGACAGGGGAAAACACCGGGGAGCTGTTTTTT. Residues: CASKRTGENTGELFF.

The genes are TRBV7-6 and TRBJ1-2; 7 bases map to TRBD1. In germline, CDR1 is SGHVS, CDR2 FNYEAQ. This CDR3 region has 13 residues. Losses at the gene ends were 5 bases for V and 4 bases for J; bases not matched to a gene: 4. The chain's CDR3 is CASSDRQGYGYTF. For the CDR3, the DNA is TGTGCCAGCAGCGACAGACAGGGCTATGGCTACACCTTC. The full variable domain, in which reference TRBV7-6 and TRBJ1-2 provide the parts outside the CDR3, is GAGVSQSPRYKVTKRGQDVALRCDPISGHVSLYWYRQALGQGPEFLTYFNYEAQQDKSGLPNDRFSAERPEGSISTLTIQRTEQRDSAMYRCASSDRQGYGYTFGSGTRLTVV.

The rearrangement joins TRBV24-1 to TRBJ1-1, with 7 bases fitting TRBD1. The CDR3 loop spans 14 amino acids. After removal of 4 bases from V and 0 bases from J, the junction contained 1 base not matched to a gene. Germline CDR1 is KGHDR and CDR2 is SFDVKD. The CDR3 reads CATSEGTVNTEAFF. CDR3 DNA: TGTGCCACCAGTGAGGGGACAGTGAACACTGAAGCTTTCTTT.

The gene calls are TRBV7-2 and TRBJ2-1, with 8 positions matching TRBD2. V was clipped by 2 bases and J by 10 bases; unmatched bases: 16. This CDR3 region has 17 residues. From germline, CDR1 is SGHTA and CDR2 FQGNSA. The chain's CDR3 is CASSLYPGGQGTIEQFF. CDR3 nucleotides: TGTGCCAGCAGCTTATACCCGGGGGGGCAAGGAACAATAGAGCAGTTCTTC.

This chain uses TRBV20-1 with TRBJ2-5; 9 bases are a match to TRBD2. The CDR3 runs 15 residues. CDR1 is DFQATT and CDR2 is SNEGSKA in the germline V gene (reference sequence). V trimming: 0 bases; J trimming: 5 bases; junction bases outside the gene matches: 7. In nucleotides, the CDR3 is TGCAGTGCTAGAGATCGGACTAGCGCTAGCGAGACCCAGTACTTC. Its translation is CSARDRTSASETQYF.

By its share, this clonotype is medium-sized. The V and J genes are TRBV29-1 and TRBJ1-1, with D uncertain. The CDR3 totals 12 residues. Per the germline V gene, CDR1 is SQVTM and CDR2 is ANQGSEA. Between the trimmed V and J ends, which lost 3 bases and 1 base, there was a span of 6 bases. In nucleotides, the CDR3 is TGCAGCGTTGAGATCTCGAACACTGAAGCTTTCTTT. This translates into CSVEISNTEAFF.

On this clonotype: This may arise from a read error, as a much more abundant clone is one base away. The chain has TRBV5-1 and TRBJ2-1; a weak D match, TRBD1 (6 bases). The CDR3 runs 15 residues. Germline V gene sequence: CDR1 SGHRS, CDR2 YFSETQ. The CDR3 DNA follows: TGTGCCAGCACCCCAGGGGAACCTAACTACAATGAGCAGTTCTTC. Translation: CASTPGEPNYNEQFF. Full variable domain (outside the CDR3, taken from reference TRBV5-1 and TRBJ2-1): KAGVTQTPRYLIKTRGQQVTLSCSPISGHRSVSWYQQTPGQGLQFLFEYFSETQRNKGNFPGRFSGRQFSNSRSEMNVSTLELGDSALYLCASTPGEPNYNEQFFGPGTRLTVL.